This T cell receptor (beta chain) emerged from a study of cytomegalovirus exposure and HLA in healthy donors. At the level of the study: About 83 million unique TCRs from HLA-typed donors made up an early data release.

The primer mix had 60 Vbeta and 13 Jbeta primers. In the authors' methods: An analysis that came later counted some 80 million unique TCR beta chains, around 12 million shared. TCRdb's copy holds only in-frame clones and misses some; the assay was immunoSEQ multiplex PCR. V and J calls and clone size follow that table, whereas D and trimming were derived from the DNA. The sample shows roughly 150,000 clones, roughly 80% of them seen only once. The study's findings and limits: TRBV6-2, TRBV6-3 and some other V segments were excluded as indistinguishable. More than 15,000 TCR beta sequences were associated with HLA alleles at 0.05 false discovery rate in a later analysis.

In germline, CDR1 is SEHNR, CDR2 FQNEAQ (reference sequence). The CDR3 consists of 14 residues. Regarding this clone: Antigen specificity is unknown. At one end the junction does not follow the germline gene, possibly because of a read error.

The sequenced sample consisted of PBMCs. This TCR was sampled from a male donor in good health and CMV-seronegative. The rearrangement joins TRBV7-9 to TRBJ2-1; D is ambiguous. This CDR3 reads CSSSLSTAANEQFF. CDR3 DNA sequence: TGTTCCAGCAGCTTATCGACGGCGGCGAATGAGCAGTTCTTC.